Listed here are 32 T cell receptor beta chains from one sample, sequenced in a study of blood T cell repertoires in COVID-19. Some clones are missing from TCRdb's copy, which holds only in-frame ones; the method was immunoSEQ multiplex PCR. Of fewer than 200,000 clones in the sample, more than 75% were seen once. The sequencing input was peripheral blood. The receptors were gathered from a man in his forties or fifties with active or convalescent COVID-19.

The J gene is TRBJ2-1, the V gene TRBV27, with 11 bases lining up with TRBD2. This CDR3 region has 15 residues. Germline V CDR1 and CDR2: MNHEY, SMNVEV (reference sequence). V dropped 5 bases and J dropped 7; count of bases not matched to a gene: 7. The DNA of the CDR3 is TGTGCCAGCAGTCTTCGAATAGCGGGGGGGAATGAGCAGTTCTTC. Translation: CASSLRIAGGNEQFF.

This clone was observed once. The J gene is TRBJ1-1, the V gene TRBV2; D is possibly TRBD1 (5 bases). Looked up from germline, CDR1 is SNHLY and CDR2 is FYNNEI. The germline V and J ends were trimmed by 6 bases and 1 base, with 12 bases remaining between them. The CDR3 runs to 14 residues. CDR3 coding DNA: TGTGCCAGCAGCACAGATACAGGGAACACTGAAGCTTTCTTT. Its translation is CASSTDTGNTEAFF.

The CDR3 here is CASSLRQTEAFF. DNA of the CDR3: TGTGCCAGCAGTTTGAGACAGACTGAAGCTTTCTTT. This chain links TRBV12-3 or TRBV12-4 with TRBJ1-1; D is perhaps TRBD1 (5 bases). This CDR3 spans 12 amino acids. V shed 3 bases and J shed 5 bases, with 7 bases lying between them.

The rearrangement joins TRBV7-6 to TRBJ2-3, with D possibly being TRBD1 (5 bases). This CDR3 contains 12 residues. Germline V gene data show CDR1 as SGHVS and CDR2 as FNYEAQ. Trimming pared 2 bases from V and 6 bases from J, leaving 6 bases between. CDR3 sequence (DNA): TGTGCCAGCAGCTTATGGGGCGATACGCAGTATTTT. Translating gives CASSLWGDTQYF.

The CDR3 loop reads CASSSTGGRGETQYF. In DNA, the CDR3 is TGTGCCAGCAGCTCGACAGGGGGAAGGGGAGAGACCCAGTACTTC. The chain links TRBV7-6 to TRBJ2-5, with TRBD1 identical over 9 bases. Trimming cost V 4 bases and J 4 bases; bases outside gene matches: 7. The CDR3 contains 15 residues. CDR1 is SGHVS, CDR2 FNYEAQ, per germline.

The rearrangement links TRBV19 to TRBJ1-5, with 8 bases identical to TRBD1. Germline CDR1 LNHDA, CDR2 SQIVND (reference sequence). This CDR3 region has 17 residues. Trimming at V came to 6 bases and at J to 0 bases, leaving 10 bases not matched to a gene. CDR3 nucleotides: TGTGCCAGTAGGCGCGACTCGACAGGGGTTAGCAATCAGCCCCAGCATTTT. Its translation is CASRRDSTGVSNQPQHF. Based on the CDR3 plus reference TRBV19 and TRBJ1-5, the full variable domain is DGGITQSPKYLFRKEGQNVTLSCEQNLNHDAMYWYRQDPGQGLRLIYYSQIVNDFQKGDIAEGYSVSREKKESFPLTVTSAQKNPTAFYLCASRRDSTGVSNQPQHFGDGTRLSIL.

The J gene is TRBJ1-4, the V gene TRBV4-1, with TRBD1 as a possible D gene (5 bases). From germline, CDR1 is MGHRA and CDR2 YSYEKL. Deletions cut 2 bases from V and 0 bases from J, with 10 bases between. This CDR3 spans 16 amino acids. The CDR3 DNA reads TGCGCCAGCAGCCAACGGGTACAGGCAACTAATGAAAAACTGTTTTTT. This sequence encodes CASSQRVQATNEKLFF.

This sequence joins TRBV6-2 or TRBV6-3 and TRBJ2-5, with D unresolved. The CDR3 has 15 residues. The germline CDR1 and CDR2 sequences are MNHEY and SVGEGT. The V and J ends lost 3 bases and 5 bases respectively, with 16 bases between them. The CDR3 region is CASSYPSISRETQYF. CDR3 DNA: TGTGCCAGCAGTTATCCCAGCATTTCGCGGGAGACCCAGTACTTC.

The genes are TRBV7-9 and TRBJ1-6; D remains ambiguous. The CDR3 spans 13 residues. CDR1 and CDR2 from the germline V gene are SEHNR and FQNEAQ (reference sequence). Trimming cost V 3 bases and J 7 bases, with 7 bases left between them. CDR3 nucleotide sequence: TGTGCCAGCAGCTTGGGCCCCAATTCACCCCTCCACTTT. Translation gives CASSLGPNSPLHF.

V and J are TRBV11-1 and TRBJ2-3; D not resolved. The germline V gene has CDR1 SGHAT and CDR2 FQDESV (reference sequence). The V and J ends lost 4 bases and 6 bases respectively, with 11 bases between them. The CDR3 is 13 amino acids. CDR3 DNA sequence: TGTGCCAGCAGCTCCCGTTCGTCCGATACGCAGTATTTT. Its protein product is CASSSRSSDTQYF. Supplemented by reference TRBV11-1 and TRBJ2-3, the full variable domain reads EAEVAQSPRYKITEKSQAVAFWCDPISGHATLYWYRQILGQGPELLVQFQDESVVDDSQLPKDRFSAERLKGVDSTLKIQPAELGDSAMYLCASSSRSSDTQYFGPGTRLTVL.

The rearrangement uses TRBV28 and TRBJ1-5; D is unresolved. Germline lookup yields CDR1 MDHEN and CDR2 SYDVKM. This CDR3 comprises 13 residues. The V and J ends lost 2 bases and 6 bases respectively, with 8 bases between them. CDR3 DNA sequence: TGTGCCAGCAGTTTAACAGTGAGTCAGCCCCAGCATTTT. Amino acid sequence: CASSLTVSQPQHF.

The rearrangement joins TRBV7-2 to TRBJ1-3; 7 bases match TRBD1. The germline V gene encodes CDR1 SGHTA and CDR2 FQGNSA. This CDR3 has 14 amino acids. V lost 1 base and J lost 5; bases outside the gene matches: 2. CDR3 amino acids: CASSLGQGRNTIYF. For the CDR3, the DNA is TGTGCCAGCAGCTTAGGACAGGGCCGAAACACCATATATTTT. The whole variable domain, filled in from reference TRBV7-2 and TRBJ1-3, reads GAGVSQSPSNKVTEKGKDVELRCDPISGHTALYWYRQSLGQGLEFLIYFQGNSAPDKSGLPSDRFSAERTGGSVSTLTIQRTQQEDSAVYLCASSLGQGRNTIYFGEGSWLTVV.

The chain joins TRBV19 to TRBJ1-2; D might be TRBD1 (5 bases). The germline V and J ends were trimmed by 3 bases and 8 bases, with 13 bases remaining between them. From germline, CDR1 is LNHDA and CDR2 SQIVND (reference sequence). This CDR3 comprises 13 residues. DNA of the CDR3: TGTGCCAGTAGTATGGACAAGAGAGGCGGCTACACCTTC. Residues: CASSMDKRGGYTF.

This clone has only a few counts. The CDR3 reads CASSQVGGSYNEQFF. The CDR3 nucleotides are TGCGCCAGCAGCCAAGTGGGGGGTTCCTACAATGAGCAGTTCTTC. This chain connects TRBV4-1 to TRBJ2-1, with TRBD2 as a possible D gene (6 bases). V was trimmed by 1 base and J by 1 base, leaving 8 bases between them. The CDR3 sequence is 15 residues long. Germline lookup yields CDR1 MGHRA and CDR2 YSYEKL.

This chain connects TRBV3-1 (or the pseudogene TRBV3-2) to TRBJ1-2; no reliable D call. Germline loops: CDR1 LGHDT, CDR2 YNNKEL (reference sequence). Trimming left V 1 base short and J 6 bases short, with 6 bases between. The CDR3 is 12 residues long. The CDR3 coding sequence is TGTGCCAGCAGCCAAGGGTCGGATGGCTACACCTTC. It specifies CASSQGSDGYTF.

V gene TRBV27 combines with J gene TRBJ2-2, with 9 bases identical to TRBD1. From germline, CDR1 is MNHEY and CDR2 SMNVEV (reference sequence). This CDR3 region has 17 residues. With V trimmed by 2 bases and J by 8 bases, 12 bases remained unmatched. CDR3 bases: TGTGCCAGCAGTTTACCCTACGGGACAGGGAAAGAAGGGGAGCTGTTTTTT. Amino acid sequence: CASSLPYGTGKEGELFF.

The chain has TRBV11-2 and TRBJ1-6; D gene uncertain. Germline assignment: CDR1 SGHAT and CDR2 FQNNGV. The CDR3 spans 13 residues. V was pared by 0 bases and J by 14 bases, with 11 bases between. For the CDR3, the DNA is TGTGCCAGCAGCTTAGATTTCGCGGAATCCCTCCACTTT. Encoded protein: CASSLDFAESLHF.

The V gene is TRBV6-2 or TRBV6-3, the J gene TRBJ2-5; D gene unclear. V lost 0 bases and J 2 bases, leaving 4 bases between the germline ends. This CDR3 comprises 13 residues. Looked up from germline, CDR1 is MNHEY and CDR2 is SVGEGT. The DNA of the CDR3 is TGTGCCAGCAGTTACTCGTCTCAAGAGACCCAGTACTTC. Translated: CASSYSSQETQYF.

J is TRBJ1-1 and V is TRBV10-3; tentative D call: TRBD1 (6 bases). Trimming shortened V by 7 bases and J by 3 bases, and 18 bases separated the two germline ends. The length of the CDR3 is 15 residues. CDR1 is ENHRY, CDR2 SYGVKD, per germline. The chain's CDR3 is CAIMTGGLGDTEAFF. The CDR3 DNA reads TGTGCCATCATGACGGGGGGCTTGGGGGACACTGAAGCTTTCTTT.

This chain joins TRBV28 and TRBJ1-2, with 7 bases aligning to TRBD1. The CDR3 consists of 14 residues. V lost 6 bases, J lost 2 bases, and 6 bases stayed unmatched. CDR1 and CDR2 from the germline V gene are MDHEN and SYDVKM. CDR3: CASSQGGPNYGYTF. The CDR3 DNA follows: TGTGCCAGCAGCCAAGGGGGCCCCAACTATGGCTACACCTTC.

The chain joins TRBV28 to TRBJ2-1, with D unresolved. Germline V gene sequence: CDR1 MDHEN, CDR2 SYDVKM. The CDR3 runs 15 residues. V was clipped by 2 bases and J by 0 bases, with 8 bases between them. The CDR3 DNA reads as TGTGCCAGCAGTTTAGTGCCGAGCTCCTACAATGAGCAGTTCTTC. Amino acid sequence: CASSLVPSSYNEQFF.

This clone showed up just once. V and J are TRBV6-5 and TRBJ2-3, with 10 bases fitting TRBD2. CDR3 length equals 15 residues. After removal of 5 bases from V and 3 bases from J, the junction contained 5 bases not matched to a gene. Germline V CDR1 and CDR2: MNHEY, SVGAGI. In nucleotides, the CDR3 is TGTGCCAGCAGTCCCTTAGCGGGGGGTACAGATACGCAGTATTTT. Amino acid sequence: CASSPLAGGTDTQYF.

V usage is TRBV7-2 and J usage is TRBJ2-5; 7 bases match TRBD1. Per germline, CDR1 SGHTA and CDR2 FQGNSA. J gave up 2 bases and V 4 bases, and 1 base lay outside the gene matches. This CDR3 has 13 residues. The CDR3 sequence: CASSSGQQETQYF. The CDR3 DNA is TGTGCCAGCAGCTCGGGACAGCAAGAGACCCAGTACTTC. Full variable domain (rest looked up from reference TRBV7-2 and TRBJ2-5): GAGVSQSPSNKVTEKGKDVELRCDPISGHTALYWYRQSLGQGLEFLIYFQGNSAPDKSGLPSDRFSAERTGGSVSTLTIQRTQQEDSAVYLCASSSGQQETQYFGPGTRLLVL.

This clone has a single count. CDR3 nucleotides: TGTGCCAGCAGTTTACAGGCCAATCAGCCCCAGCATTTT. It specifies CASSLQANQPQHF. The rearrangement joins TRBV12-3 or TRBV12-4 to TRBJ1-5, with D hard to call. CDR3 length: 13 residues. Trimming pared 2 bases from V and 3 bases from J, leaving 5 bases between.

The CDR3 reads CASSIDRGSSYNSPLHF. The CDR3 nucleotides read TGCGCCAGCAGCATAGACAGGGGGAGCTCCTATAATTCACCCCTCCACTTT. The chain has TRBV5-1 and TRBJ1-6; 9 bases match TRBD1. Germline lookup yields CDR1 SGHRS and CDR2 YFSETQ. The V and J ends lost 4 bases and 0 bases, in that order; junction bases with no gene match: 5. The CDR3 is made up of 17 amino acids.

The chain links TRBV28 to TRBJ1-5, with TRBD1 identical over 7 bases. V was pared by 8 bases and J by 1 base, with 5 bases of the junction left unmatched. The CDR3 has 14 residues. Germline V gene data show CDR1 as MDHEN and CDR2 as SYDVKM. The CDR3 spells CASQGTASNQPQHF. The CDR3 nucleotides read TGTGCCAGCCAAGGGACAGCGAGCAATCAGCCCCAGCATTTT.

This clone has a single count. The rearrangement links TRBV15 to TRBJ2-7, with 9 bases lining up with TRBD1. Per the germline V gene, CDR1 is LNHNV and CDR2 is YYDKDF (reference sequence). V dropped 9 bases and J dropped 6; count of bases not matched to a gene: 12. The CDR3 covers 14 residues. CDR3 region: CATNKGQGNVEQYF. Here the CDR3 DNA reads TGTGCCACTAACAAGGGACAGGGTAATGTCGAGCAGTACTTC.

This clone was counted between two and nine times. The chain uses TRBV6-4 and TRBJ2-3; 7 bases line up with TRBD1. CDR1 and CDR2 (germline): MRHNA, SNTAGT. This CDR3 has 13 residues. The trim removed 8 bases at V and 2 bases at J, leaving 4 bases unmatched. The chain's CDR3 is CASAGTATDTQYF. DNA of the CDR3: TGTGCCAGCGCCGGGACAGCCACAGATACGCAGTATTTT.

The chain is built from TRBV15 and TRBJ1-5; D unresolved. Per the germline V gene, CDR1 is LNHNV and CDR2 is YYDKDF (reference sequence). V lost 8 bases to trimming and J lost 5 bases, with 13 bases between them. CDR3 length: 13 residues. The CDR3 sequence is CATASFRDQPQHF. Written as DNA, the CDR3 is TGTGCCACCGCCTCGTTTCGGGATCAGCCCCAGCATTTT.

V usage is TRBV20-1 and J usage is TRBJ2-3, with 12 bases lining up with TRBD2. The length of the CDR3 is 15 residues. The V segment lost 3 bases and the J segment 4 bases; nucleotides outside the gene matches: 5. Germline lookup yields CDR1 DFQATT and CDR2 SNEGSKA (reference sequence). CDR3 DNA sequence: TGCAGTGCTAGTCCTAGCGGGGGGGCCGCAGATACGCAGTATTTT. Translated, it gives CSASPSGGAADTQYF.

This chain connects TRBV27 to TRBJ2-1; TRBD1 matches at 9 bases. The CDR3 has 17 amino acids. Trimming removed 3 bases from V and 4 bases from J; junction bases left unmatched: 10. Germline V lookup: CDR1 MNHEY, CDR2 SMNVEV (reference sequence). The CDR3, as DNA: TGTGCCAGCAGTTTGTCCCCTTGGGACAGGGATTACAATGAGCAGTTCTTC. It yields the protein CASSLSPWDRDYNEQFF.

The V and J genes are TRBV7-9 and TRBJ1-1, with 8 bases matching TRBD1. Germline lookup yields CDR1 SEHNR and CDR2 FQNEAQ (reference sequence). V lost 4 bases to trimming and J lost 0 bases; unmatched junction nucleotides: 4. This CDR3 contains 15 residues. The CDR3 DNA reads as TGTGCCAGCAGCTACTCACAGGGGGTGAACACTGAAGCTTTCTTT. This encodes CASSYSQGVNTEAFF. Together with reference TRBV7-9 and TRBJ1-1, the CDR3 gives the full variable domain: DTGVSQNPRHKITKRGQNVTFRCDPISEHNRLYWYRQTLGQGPEFLTYFQNEAQLEKSRLLSDRFSAERPKGSFSTLEIQRTEQGDSAMYLCASSYSQGVNTEAFFGQGTRLTVV.